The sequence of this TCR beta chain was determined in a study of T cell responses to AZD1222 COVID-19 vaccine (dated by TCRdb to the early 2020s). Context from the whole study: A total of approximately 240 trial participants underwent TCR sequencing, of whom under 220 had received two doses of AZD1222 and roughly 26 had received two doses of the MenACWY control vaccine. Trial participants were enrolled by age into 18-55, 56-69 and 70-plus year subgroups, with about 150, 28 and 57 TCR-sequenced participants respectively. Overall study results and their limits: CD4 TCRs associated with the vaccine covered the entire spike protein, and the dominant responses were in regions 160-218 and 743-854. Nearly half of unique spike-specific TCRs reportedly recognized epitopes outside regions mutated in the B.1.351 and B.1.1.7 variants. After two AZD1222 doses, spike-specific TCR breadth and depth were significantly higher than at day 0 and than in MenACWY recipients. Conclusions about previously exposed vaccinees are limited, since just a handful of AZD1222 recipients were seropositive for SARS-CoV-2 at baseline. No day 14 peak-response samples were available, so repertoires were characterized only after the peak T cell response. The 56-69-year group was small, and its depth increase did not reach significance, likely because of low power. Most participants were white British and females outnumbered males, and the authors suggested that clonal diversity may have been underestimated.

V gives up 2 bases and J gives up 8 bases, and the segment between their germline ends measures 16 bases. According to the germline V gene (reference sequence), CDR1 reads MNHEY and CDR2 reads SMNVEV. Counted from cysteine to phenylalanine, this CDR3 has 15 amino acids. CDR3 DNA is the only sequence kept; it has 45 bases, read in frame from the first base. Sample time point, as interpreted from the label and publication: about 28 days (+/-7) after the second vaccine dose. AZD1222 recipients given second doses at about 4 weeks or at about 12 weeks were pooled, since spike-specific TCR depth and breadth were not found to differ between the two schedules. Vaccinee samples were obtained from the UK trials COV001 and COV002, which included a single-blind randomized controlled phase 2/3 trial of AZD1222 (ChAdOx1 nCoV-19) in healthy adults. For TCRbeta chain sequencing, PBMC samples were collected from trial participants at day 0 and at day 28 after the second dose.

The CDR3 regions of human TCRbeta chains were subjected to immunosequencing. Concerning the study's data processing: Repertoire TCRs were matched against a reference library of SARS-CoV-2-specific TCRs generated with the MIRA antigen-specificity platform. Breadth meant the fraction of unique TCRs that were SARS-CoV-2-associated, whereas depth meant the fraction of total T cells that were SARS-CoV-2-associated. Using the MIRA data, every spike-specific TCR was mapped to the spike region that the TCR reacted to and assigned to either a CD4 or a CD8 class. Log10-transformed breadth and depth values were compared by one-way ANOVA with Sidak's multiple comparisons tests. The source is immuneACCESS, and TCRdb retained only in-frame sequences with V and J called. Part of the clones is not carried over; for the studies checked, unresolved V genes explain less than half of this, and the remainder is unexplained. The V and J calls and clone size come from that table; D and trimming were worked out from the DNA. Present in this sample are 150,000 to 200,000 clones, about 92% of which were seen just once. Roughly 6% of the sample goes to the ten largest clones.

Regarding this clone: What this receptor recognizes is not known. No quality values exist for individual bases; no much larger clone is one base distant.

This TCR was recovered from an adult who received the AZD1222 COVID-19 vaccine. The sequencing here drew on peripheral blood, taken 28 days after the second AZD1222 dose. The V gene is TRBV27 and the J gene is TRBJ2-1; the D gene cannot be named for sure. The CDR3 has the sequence CASSLRPLGIDEQFF. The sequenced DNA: TGTGCCAGCAGTTTAAGGCCTTTAGGTATCGATGAGCAGTTCTTC.